This T cell receptor beta chain comes out of a study of CD8 T cells in ankylosing spondylitis (TCRdb year 2017). Looking at the study overall: The study set out to find disease-linked TCR variants by profiling T cell receptor beta repertoires in ankylosing spondylitis patients and healthy donors. The full study cohort comprised 25 ankylosing spondylitis patients and roughly 100 healthy donors. Peripheral blood was sampled, and synovial fluid was also collected from ankylosing spondylitis patients.

What the research found in general, with its limitations: A CD8+ phenotype was shown by the disease-linked clones, which were found at relatively low frequencies in peripheral blood. Some motif variants had previously been reported in the synovial fluid and blood of reactive arthritis patients, which suggests shared mechanisms of disease initiation. Significant enrichment of the disease-linked clones was reported in matched synovial fluid samples from ankylosing spondylitis patients. Blood from ankylosing spondylitis patients appeared to be characterized by a TCR beta motif made up of several highly homologous amino acid variants.

This clonotype was seen many times. This receptor's antigen is unknown. Base qualities are missing; no much larger clone stands one base away. TCRdb names Illumina HiSeq 2500 as the instrument used. Quantitative 5'-RACE with molecular barcodes was the method used to prepare the TCR beta libraries. In the source study's methods: A new computational method based on a probabilistic model of VDJ rearrangement was used to identify disease-linked TCR variants. TCRdb trimmed the raw reads at Q25, called clones with MiXCR and kept productive beta chains. Every distinct CDR3 protein forms one entry, paired with its most common genes and DNA. The V and J calls and clone size come from TCRdb's table, not from the authors' own analysis. Counted in this sample were about 240,000 distinct CDR3 sequences; approximately 9% of them appeared once. 6.8% of the sample rests with the top ten. The CDR3, cysteine through phenylalanine, is 13 amino acids long. Here the CDR3 DNA is all that survives: 39 bases in frame from base 1. For this chain, trimming is 3 bases at the V end and 4 bases at the J end, and the number of junction bases without a gene match is 2. According to the germline V gene (reference sequence), CDR1 reads MNHEY and CDR2 reads SMNVEV.

Input material: blood, either unsorted or a sorted T cell fraction (not recorded which). The source of this sequence is a male donor with ankylosing spondylitis or in good health (not recorded which). In this chain, TRBV27 is recombined with TRBJ2-7, and TRBD1 matches 8 of the central bases. CDR3 protein: CASSFDRGYEQYF. The DNA reads as follows: TGTGCCAGCAGTTTCGACAGGGGATACGAGCAGTACTTC.